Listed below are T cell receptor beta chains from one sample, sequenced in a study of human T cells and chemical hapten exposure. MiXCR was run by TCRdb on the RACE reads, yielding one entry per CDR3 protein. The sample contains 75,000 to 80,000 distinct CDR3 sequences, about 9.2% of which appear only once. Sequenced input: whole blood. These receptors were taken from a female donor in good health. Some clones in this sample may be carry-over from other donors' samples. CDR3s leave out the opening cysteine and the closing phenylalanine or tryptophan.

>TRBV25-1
ASSSMWFSPNGELF
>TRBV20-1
SARPVSAGRVADTQY
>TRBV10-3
AIKPGVAGSTDTQY
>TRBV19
ATPGGASGSTDTQY
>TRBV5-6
ASSLRLAGSADTQY
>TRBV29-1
SVGQGTEAF
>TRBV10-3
AISEINYGYT
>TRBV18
ASSPPRTGELF
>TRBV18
ASAPVRTQGPNEKLF
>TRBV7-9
ASSSGTANSPLH
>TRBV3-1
ASSVWDRVYEQY
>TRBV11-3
ASSLAYSATGNTIY
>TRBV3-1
ASSQGAGGNTDTQY
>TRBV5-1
ASSLSDPSTDTQY
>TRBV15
ATSRDLAAKLF
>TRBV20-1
SASAGLNTEAF
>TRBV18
ASSLNSGNTIY
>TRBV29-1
SGTSGDEQY
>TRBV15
ATSRDRRRGGGDTDTQY
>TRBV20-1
SARPLYSYEQY
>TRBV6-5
ASSRGTEKLF
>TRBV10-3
AISSSSGSGNQPQH
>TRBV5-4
ASSRTGSGYT
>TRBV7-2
ASSLSGRKNEKLF
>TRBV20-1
SASQGVGGNQPQH
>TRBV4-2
ASSQVAGADNSPLH
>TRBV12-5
ASGFGEDRVTDTQY
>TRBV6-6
ASSYREEPPLH
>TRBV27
ASSLKGFGAKNIQY
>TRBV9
ASSPNRLAAYEQY
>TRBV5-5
ASSLRRVSYEQY
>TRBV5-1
ASSSGGNGYT
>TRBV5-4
ASSLGGSLETQY
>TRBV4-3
ASSQDRRNSYEQY
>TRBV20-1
SARSYTFNEAF
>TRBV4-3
ASSHSGRGNTEAF
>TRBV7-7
ASSLGPGQKETQY
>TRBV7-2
ASSPRQGQIEAF
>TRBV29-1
SVTGTDTLGPDTQY
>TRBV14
ASSVDRKNIQY
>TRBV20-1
SARDPVNQPQH
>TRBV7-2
ASRALAGGRDTQY
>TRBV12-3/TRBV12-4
ASSQGLDEQY
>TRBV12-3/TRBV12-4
ASSLRGQGSNEQY
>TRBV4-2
ASSSQLNTGELF
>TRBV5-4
ASSAGQDSYNSPLH
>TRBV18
ASSSQQGIATNEKLF
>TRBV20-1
SAGGGTGKNEQF
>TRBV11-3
ASSLAGQGYIQY
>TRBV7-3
ASSLGRTNTGELF
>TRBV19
ASSRTANEQF
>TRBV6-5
ASRESGARTDTQY
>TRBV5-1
ASSFGTGVQTQY
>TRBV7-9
AGRLGAGDTQY
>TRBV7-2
ASSPWRLAGGETQY
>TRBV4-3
ASSQASGGGNEQF
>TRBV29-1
SARQGAYEQY
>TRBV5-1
ASSRTGTQGEKLF